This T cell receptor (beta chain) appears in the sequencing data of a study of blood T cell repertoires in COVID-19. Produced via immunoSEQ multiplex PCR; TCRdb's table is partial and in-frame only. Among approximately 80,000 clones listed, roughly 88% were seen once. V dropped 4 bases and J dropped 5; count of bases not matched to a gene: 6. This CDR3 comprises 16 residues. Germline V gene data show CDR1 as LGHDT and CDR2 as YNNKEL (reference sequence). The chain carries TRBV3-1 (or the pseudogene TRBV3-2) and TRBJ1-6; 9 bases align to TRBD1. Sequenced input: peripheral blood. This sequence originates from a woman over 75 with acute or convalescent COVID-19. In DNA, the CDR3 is TGTGCCAGCAGCCGCCGGACAGGGGCGAATAATTCACCCCTCCACTTT. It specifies CASSRRTGANNSPLHF.